The 27 T cell receptor beta chains given below trace back to one sample, sequenced in a study of cytomegalovirus exposure and HLA in healthy donors. Primers for the PCR totalled 60 Vbeta and 13 Jbeta. Using immunoSEQ multiplex PCR, the repertoire was profiled, and TCRdb retains in-frame clones only, with some absent. Here the sample spans about 180,000 clones, under 80% being singletons. Sequenced input: PBMCs. These receptors were obtained from a woman aged 25 to 45 in good health and CMV-seropositive.

The CDR3 region is CASSTGGRQETQYF. CDR3 DNA: TGTGCCAGCAGCACAGGGGGCCGGCAAGAGACCCAGTACTTC. V and J are TRBV6-6 and TRBJ2-5; 9 bases agree with TRBD1. The length of the CDR3 is 14 residues. V lost 6 bases to trimming and J lost 2 bases; unmatched junction nucleotides: 4. Germline-derived CDR1 and CDR2 are MNHNY and SVGAGI (reference sequence).

The chain recombines TRBV11-3 with TRBJ2-1; D is perhaps TRBD2 (7 bases). The CDR3 extends over 16 amino acids. Germline V gene lookup returns CDR1 SGHNT and CDR2 YENEEA. With 3 bases removed from V and 3 bases from J, the gap between germline ends came to 15 bases. The chain's CDR3 is CASSLDAGAVYNEQFF. The CDR3 region has the DNA TGTGCCAGCAGCTTGGATGCGGGGGCCGTCTACAATGAGCAGTTCTTC.

J is TRBJ2-5 and V is TRBV30; TRBD1 is a possible D gene (5 bases). V shed 0 bases and J shed 8 bases, with 10 bases lying between them. This CDR3 contains 12 residues. Germline V gene sequence: CDR1 GTSNPN, CDR2 SVGIG (reference sequence). DNA for the CDR3: TGTGCCTGGAGTGTTAAAGGGGAAACCCAGTACTTC. Its translation: CAWSVKGETQYF.

The rearrangement uses TRBV6-5 and TRBJ2-3; possible D gene TRBD1, 5 bases. The germline V gene encodes CDR1 MNHEY and CDR2 SVGAGI. V was cut by 6 bases and J by 4 bases, with 17 bases left in between. The CDR3 covers 15 residues. CDR3 DNA: TGTGCCAGCAGCAAACCCTCCGGACACCCAGATACGCAGTATTTT. Residues: CASSKPSGHPDTQYF.

In the case of this clone: Within the sample, other DNA sequences also encode this same CDR3. The chain has TRBV4-2 and TRBJ2-5, with D maybe TRBD2 (7 bases). The CDR3 runs 15 residues. Looked up from germline, CDR1 is LGHNA and CDR2 is YNFKEQ. Trimming removed 0 bases from V and 5 bases from J, with 13 bases in between. The CDR3 sequence: CASSQERGGQETQYF. As DNA, the CDR3 is TGTGCCAGCAGCCAAGAAAGGGGGGGCCAGGAGACCCAGTACTTC.

This clone was recorded only once. The CDR3 spells CASSQGAGAYEQYF. CDR3 bases: TGCGCCAGCAGCCAAGGTGCGGGTGCCTACGAGCAGTACTTC. V and J are TRBV4-3 and TRBJ2-7; perhaps TRBD2 as D (5 bases). V lost 1 base, J lost 2 bases, and 9 bases lay in between. This CDR3 region has 14 residues. Germline CDR1 LGHNA, CDR2 YSLEER.

The V call is TRBV28, the J call TRBJ2-4; the D gene is possibly TRBD1 (6 bases). There are 11 residues in the CDR3. V was shortened by 8 bases and J by 8 bases, with 10 bases between the two germline ends. CDR1 and CDR2 (germline): MDHEN, SYDVKM. The CDR3 reads CASLGGDIQYF. The CDR3 DNA follows: TGTGCCAGCTTAGGGGGTGACATTCAGTACTTC. Drawing the rest from reference TRBV28 and TRBJ2-4, the complete variable domain is DVKVTQSSRYLVKRTGEKVFLECVQDMDHENMFWYRQDPGLGLRLIYFSYDVKMKEKGDIPEGYSVSREKKERFSLILESASTNQTSMYLCASLGGDIQYFGAGTRLSVL.

Points on this clone: The sample carries other DNA sequences with the same CDR3. This chain uses TRBV6-5 with TRBJ2-3; 10 nucleotides match TRBD2. Per germline, CDR1 MNHEY and CDR2 SVGAGI. V lost 0 bases, J lost 4 bases, and 1 base stayed unmatched. This CDR3 has 15 amino acids. DNA for the CDR3: TGTGCCAGCAGTTACTCGGGACTAGCGTCAGATACGCAGTATTTT. Protein sequence: CASSYSGLASDTQYF.

This chain joins TRBV7-2 and TRBJ2-5; possibly TRBD2 for D (6 bases). Trimming pared 3 bases from V and 7 bases from J, leaving 21 bases between. CDR3 size: 16 residues. Germline CDR1 and CDR2: SGHTA and FQGNSA. The CDR3 nucleotides read TGTGCCAGCAGCTTTATGCCGCGGGGCTTGGGCGTGACCCAGTACTTC. It codes for CASSFMPRGLGVTQYF.

V and J are TRBV2 and TRBJ2-5; 7 bases line up with TRBD2. Germline CDR1 SNHLY, CDR2 FYNNEI. The CDR3 spans 16 residues. Germline trimming cut 1 base from V and 0 bases from J; bases unmatched to any gene: 5. The CDR3: CASSEVAGEYQETQYF. CDR3 nucleotide sequence: TGTGCCAGCAGTGAAGTCGCGGGGGAGTACCAAGAGACCCAGTACTTC.

This clone was counted between two and nine times. The V gene is TRBV27, the J gene TRBJ1-6; D remains unclear. The CDR3 is made up of 15 amino acids. Germline V gene sequence: CDR1 MNHEY, CDR2 SMNVEV (reference sequence). Trimming left V 3 bases short and J 9 bases short, with 15 bases between. The CDR3 sequence: CASSFLAVEGSPLHF. The CDR3 DNA follows: TGTGCCAGCAGTTTCTTGGCAGTAGAGGGTTCACCCCTCCACTTT.

This chain uses TRBV4-2 with TRBJ2-7; 7 bases are shared with TRBD2. With V trimmed by 0 bases and J by 2 bases, 7 bases remained unmatched. This CDR3 is 16 amino acids long. Germline lookup yields CDR1 LGHNA and CDR2 YNFKEQ. This chain's CDR3 is CASSQDTRRGAYEQYF. The CDR3, as DNA: TGTGCCAGCAGCCAAGATACGAGACGGGGGGCCTACGAGCAGTACTTC.

The CDR3 nucleotides are TGTGCCAGCAGCCGCCGGGACTGCTGTGGCTACACCTTC. Its protein product is CASSRRDCCGYTF. The V gene is TRBV4-2, the J gene TRBJ1-2; D is possibly TRBD1 (5 bases). This CDR3 is built from 13 residues. Trimming removed 4 bases at V and 7 bases at J, with 13 bases between. CDR1 and CDR2 (germline): LGHNA, YNFKEQ.

The chain joins TRBV14 to TRBJ2-6; D is uncertain. The V end was cut by 0 bases, the J end by 0 bases, with 21 bases between. There are 21 residues in the CDR3. CDR1 and CDR2 (germline): SGHDN, FVKESK. CDR3 nucleotide sequence: TGTGCCAGCAGCCAAGATGAGTTAGGAGTCCACCCCCGCTCTGGGGCCAACGTCCTGACTTTC. Its protein is CASSQDELGVHPRSGANVLTF.

This clone showed up just a few times. The chain recombines TRBV28 with TRBJ1-5; 8 positions match TRBD1. In germline, CDR1 is MDHEN, CDR2 SYDVKM. This CDR3 contains 16 residues. Losses at the gene ends were 7 bases for V and 6 bases for J; bases not matched to a gene: 14. CDR3: CASKTQGARGVQPQHF. CDR3 nucleotides: TGTGCCAGCAAGACCCAGGGGGCTCGGGGAGTTCAGCCCCAGCATTTT. Full variable domain (rest looked up from reference TRBV28 and TRBJ1-5): DVKVTQSSRYLVKRTGEKVFLECVQDMDHENMFWYRQDPGLGLRLIYFSYDVKMKEKGDIPEGYSVSREKKERFSLILESASTNQTSMYLCASKTQGARGVQPQHFGDGTRLSIL.

The chain joins TRBV5-4 to TRBJ2-5, with D possibly matching TRBD2 (6 bases). The CDR3 totals 14 residues. Germline assignment: CDR1 SGHNT and CDR2 YYREEE (reference sequence). Trimming took 0 bases from V and 4 from J, leaving 10 bases between them. The CDR3 region has the DNA TGTGCCAGCAGCTTGGATCTTAGCGGAGAGACCCAGTACTTC. Amino acids: CASSLDLSGETQYF. Complete variable domain (other parts from reference TRBV5-4 and TRBJ2-5): ETGVTQSPTHLIKTRGQQVTLRCSSQSGHNTVSWYQQALGQGPQFIFQYYREEENGRGNFPPRFSGLQFPNYSSELNVNALELDDSALYLCASSLDLSGETQYFGPGTRLLVL.

CDR3 nucleotide sequence: TGTGCCAGCACACTCGAGTTCTTC. This sequence encodes CASTLEFF. This chain joins TRBV2 and TRBJ2-1; D is undetermined. Between the trimmed V and J ends, which lost 7 bases and 14 bases, there was a span of 6 bases. The CDR3 extends over 8 amino acids. Germline V gene lookup returns CDR1 SNHLY and CDR2 FYNNEI. Based on the CDR3 plus reference TRBV2 and TRBJ2-1, the full variable domain is EPEVTQTPSHQVTQMGQEVILRCVPISNHLYFYWYRQILGQKVEFLVSFYNNEISEKSEIFDDQFSVERPDGSNFTLKIRSTKLEDSAMYFCASTLEFFGPGTRLTVL.

The V call is TRBV6-6, the J call TRBJ2-7, with D unresolved. Trimming stripped 0 bases from V and 6 bases from J, with 6 bases between. CDR1 is MNHNY, CDR2 SVGAGI, per germline (reference sequence). CDR3 size: 12 residues. CDR3 loop: CASSYSHGEQYF. DNA for the CDR3: TGTGCCAGCAGTTACTCCCACGGCGAGCAGTACTTC.

The CDR3 nucleotides are TGTGCCAGCAGTGATTTTAGCCATTCACCCCTCCACTTT. Translation: CASSDFSHSPLHF. The chain has TRBV2 and TRBJ1-6; D call uncertain. The V end was cut by 3 bases, the J end by 8 bases, with 8 bases between. The CDR3 covers 13 residues. Germline V gives CDR1 SNHLY, CDR2 FYNNEI.

CDR3 sequence: CASSPGGFSYEQYF. The CDR3 bases are TGTGCCAGCAGCCCGGGGGGGTTTTCCTACGAGCAGTACTTC. The rearrangement joins TRBV7-9 to TRBJ2-7, with 8 bases lining up with TRBD2. After removal of 5 bases from V and 1 base from J, the junction contained 4 bases not matched to a gene. This CDR3 is 14 amino acids long. CDR1 and CDR2 (germline): SEHNR, FQNEAQ (reference sequence).

The chain has TRBV4-1 and TRBJ2-2; 12 positions agree with TRBD1. The CDR3 runs 16 residues. V lost 4 bases to trimming and J lost 3 bases; unmatched junction nucleotides: 3. Germline V CDR1 and CDR2: MGHRA, YSYEKL. The CDR3 spells CASSRGTGGDTGELFF. As DNA, the CDR3 is TGCGCCAGCAGCCGGGGGACAGGGGGCGACACCGGGGAGCTGTTTTTT.

This sequence joins TRBV28 and TRBJ2-7; 9 bases match TRBD2. This CDR3 region has 16 residues. Germline values: CDR1 MDHEN, CDR2 SYDVKM. V shed 4 bases, J shed 8 bases, and the junction held 15 bases outside the gene matches. The CDR3 spells CASSWGVAGGVMKQYF. The CDR3 nucleotides read TGTGCCAGCAGTTGGGGGGTTGCGGGGGGGGTAATGAAGCAGTACTTC.

V gene TRBV28 combines with J gene TRBJ2-3, with TRBD2 matching 10 bases. This CDR3 has 15 residues. Germline V CDR1 and CDR2: MDHEN, SYDVKM. Trimming took 7 bases from V and 3 from J; bases not matched to a gene: 7. CDR3: CASTKSSGGTDTQYF. CDR3 sequence (DNA): TGTGCCAGCACCAAGAGTAGCGGGGGGACAGATACGCAGTATTTT.

The genes are TRBV14 and TRBJ1-4; maybe TRBD1 (5 bases). The CDR3 totals 16 residues. Germline-derived CDR1 and CDR2 are SGHDN and FVKESK. Trimming took 0 bases from V and 7 from J, leaving 15 bases between them. CDR3 sequence (DNA): TGTGCCAGCAGCCAAGAACACGGGGGTTTTAGTGAAAAACTGTTTTTT. Translating it yields CASSQEHGGFSEKLFF.

This clone was found once. V usage is TRBV2 and J usage is TRBJ2-1, with TRBD2 matching 9 bases. The CDR3 loop spans 14 amino acids. Germline V gives CDR1 SNHLY, CDR2 FYNNEI. J gave up 4 bases and V 9 bases, and 7 bases lay outside the gene matches. CDR3 sequence: CARPLAGNYNEQFF. The CDR3 DNA reads TGTGCCAGACCCCTAGCGGGGAATTACAATGAGCAGTTCTTC. Complete variable domain (other parts from reference TRBV2 and TRBJ2-1): EPEVTQTPSHQVTQMGQEVILRCVPISNHLYFYWYRQILGQKVEFLVSFYNNEISEKSEIFDDQFSVERPDGSNFTLKIRSTKLEDSAMYFCARPLAGNYNEQFFGPGTRLTVL.

V usage is TRBV5-4 and J usage is TRBJ1-2, with 8 bases lining up with TRBD1. Germline values: CDR1 SGHNT, CDR2 YYREEE (reference sequence). The CDR3 is made up of 14 amino acids. Germline trimming cut 3 bases from V and 8 bases from J; bases unmatched to any gene: 9. The CDR3 loop is CASSWAGGDIGYTF. CDR3 sequence (DNA): TGTGCCAGCAGCTGGGCAGGGGGCGATATCGGCTACACCTTC.

The DNA of the CDR3 is TGTGCCAGCAGTTGGACAGGGAGAAGCAATCAGCCCCAGCATTTT. It codes for CASSWTGRSNQPQHF. The chain combines TRBV2 with TRBJ1-5; 8 bases map to TRBD1. Germline V gives CDR1 SNHLY, CDR2 FYNNEI. J gave up 1 base and V 5 bases, and 4 bases lay outside the gene matches. The CDR3 is made up of 15 amino acids.